A single sample gave rise to the 21 T cell receptor beta chains below, sequenced in a study of T cells in localized non-small cell lung cancer. Profiled with immunoSEQ multiplex PCR; TCRdb holds only in-frame clones, not every one. The repertoire consists of around 20,000 clones, with over 75% occurring once and the leading ten covering about 8.4%. Sequences were derived from peripheral blood, sampled before any cancer treatment. The receptors derive from a man aged 40 to 70 with stage I lung adenocarcinoma.

This sequence joins TRBV19 and TRBJ2-3, with D perhaps matching TRBD1 (5 bases). This CDR3 is built from 14 residues. V shed 7 bases and J shed 0 bases, with 11 bases lying between them. Germline CDR1 is LNHDA and CDR2 is SQIVND (reference sequence). CDR3 region: CASIRTTSTDTQYF. CDR3 DNA sequence: TGTGCCAGTATACGGACAACTAGCACAGATACGCAGTATTTT.

This sequence joins TRBV10-3 and TRBJ2-3; D unclear. Germline lookup yields CDR1 ENHRY and CDR2 SYGVKD. The CDR3 loop spans 13 amino acids. V was cut by 6 bases and J by 0 bases, with 7 bases left in between. This CDR3 reads CAIRGPSTDTQYF. The CDR3 DNA reads as TGTGCCATCAGAGGACCTAGCACAGATACGCAGTATTTT.

DNA of the CDR3: TGCGCCAGCAGCTTAGGGCGTACGCAGTATTTT. Residues: CASSLGRTQYF. J is TRBJ2-3 and V is TRBV5-1, with D unclear. V was trimmed by 2 bases and J by 8 bases, leaving 6 bases between them. Germline V CDR1 and CDR2: SGHRS, YFSETQ. The CDR3 sequence is 11 residues long.

This sequence joins TRBV19 and TRBJ2-7, with D tentatively TRBD1 or TRBD2 (5 bases each). Trimming pared 1 base from V and 2 bases from J, leaving 12 bases between. Per the germline V gene, CDR1 is LNHDA and CDR2 is SQIVND (reference sequence). The CDR3 runs 15 residues. The CDR3 DNA sequence: TGTGCCAGTAGTATAGTGGGGGACGCCACCTACGAGCAGTACTTC. It translates to CASSIVGDATYEQYF.

This chain connects TRBV27 to TRBJ1-2, with a weak D call TRBD1 (6 bases). CDR3 length: 14 residues. V was cut by 5 bases and J by 7 bases, with 17 bases left in between. The germline CDR1 and CDR2 sequences are MNHEY and SMNVEV (reference sequence). CDR3: CASSPPGQRTGYTF. The CDR3 nucleotides are TGTGCCAGCAGTCCACCCGGACAGAGGACTGGCTACACCTTC.

The rearrangement joins TRBV11-3 to TRBJ2-3, with TRBD2 as a possible D gene (5 bases). The CDR3 is made up of 15 amino acids. CDR1 and CDR2 from the germline V gene are SGHNT and YENEEA. V shed 3 bases and J shed 4 bases, with 14 bases lying between them. DNA for the CDR3: TGTGCCAGCAGCTTGGGAGCCGGATCCGCAGATACGCAGTATTTT. Its translation is CASSLGAGSADTQYF.

The chain links TRBV2 to TRBJ2-3, with TRBD2 as a possible D gene (5 bases). The CDR3 is made up of 14 amino acids. Germline lookup yields CDR1 SNHLY and CDR2 FYNNEI. Trimming took off 5 bases at V and 3 bases at J, with 12 bases between the two ends. The CDR3 here is CASSPSTRTDTQYF. The CDR3 bases are TGTGCCAGCAGTCCCTCCACTAGAACAGATACGCAGTATTTT. The full variable domain, with the rest looked up from reference TRBV2 and TRBJ2-3, is EPEVTQTPSHQVTQMGQEVILRCVPISNHLYFYWYRQILGQKVEFLVSFYNNEISEKSEIFDDQFSVERPDGSNFTLKIRSTKLEDSAMYFCASSPSTRTDTQYFGPGTRLTVL.

CDR3 nucleotides: TGTGCCAGCAGTTTAAAGGGGATAGATTGGGACGAGCAGTACTTC. It encodes CASSLKGIDWDEQYF. The chain couples TRBV27 to TRBJ2-7, with a tentative D call TRBD1 (5 bases). V lost 2 bases, J lost 5 bases, and 16 bases lay in between. The germline V gene encodes CDR1 MNHEY and CDR2 SMNVEV (reference sequence). The CDR3 covers 15 residues.

This chain links TRBV30 with TRBJ1-2; TRBD1 agrees at 8 bases. The CDR3 consists of 13 residues. Per the germline V gene, CDR1 is GTSNPN and CDR2 is SVGIG (reference sequence). The ends lost 3 bases at V and 5 bases at J; junction bases unmatched: 5. CDR3 residues: CAWSGGQAYGYTF. The CDR3, as DNA: TGTGCCTGGAGCGGGGGACAGGCTTATGGCTACACCTTC.

This rearrangement joins TRBV7-3 to TRBJ1-1; D is undetermined. Trimming cost V 5 bases and J 0 bases, with 7 bases left between them. Germline V gives CDR1 SGHTA, CDR2 FQGTGA. This CDR3 has 13 residues. The CDR3 coding sequence is TGTGCCAGCAGCCCGACGGTGAACACTGAAGCTTTCTTT. The encoded protein is CASSPTVNTEAFF.

This clone was detected only a few times. This rearrangement joins TRBV19 to TRBJ1-1; a possible D gene is TRBD1 (6 bases). The CDR3 extends over 13 amino acids. Trimming pared 9 bases from V and 2 bases from J, leaving 13 bases between. Germline V gene data show CDR1 as LNHDA and CDR2 as SQIVND (reference sequence). CDR3 sequence: CASQLGANTEAFF. The CDR3 bases are TGTGCCAGCCAGCTGGGGGCCAACACTGAAGCTTTCTTT.

The V and J genes are TRBV5-4 and TRBJ2-7; 9 bases are a match to TRBD2. The CDR3 contains 15 residues. V lost 3 bases, J lost 2 bases, and 6 bases stayed unmatched. Germline V CDR1 and CDR2: SGHNT, YYREEE (reference sequence). The CDR3 nucleotides are TGTGCCAGCAGCTCGGGACTAGCTCAGACCTACGAGCAGTACTTC. Translated: CASSSGLAQTYEQYF.

The chain combines TRBV30 with TRBJ2-7; D is perhaps TRBD2 (5 bases). This CDR3 is built from 17 residues. Between the trimmed V and J ends, which lost 0 bases and 2 bases, there was a span of 20 bases. CDR1 and CDR2 from the germline V gene are GTSNPN and SVGIG (reference sequence). The CDR3 coding sequence is TGTGCCTGGAGTGTATTTGGACTGGGTCTCACCACCTACGAGCAGTACTTC. It translates to CAWSVFGLGLTTYEQYF.

Note on this clone: Germline is not matched at one junction end, which may reflect a read error. V is TRBV5-1 and J is TRBJ2-7, with D unclear. The CDR3 runs 9 residues. CDR1 SGHRS and CDR2 YFSETQ come from the germline V gene. In DNA, the CDR3 is TGCGCCAGCACCTTCCAGGCTGACTTC. It yields the protein CASTFQADF.

V gene TRBV11-3 combines with J gene TRBJ2-7, with 7 bases lining up with TRBD2. The germline CDR1 and CDR2 sequences are SGHNT and YENEEA. V lost 2 bases and J lost 5; bases outside the gene matches: 6. This CDR3 is built from 14 residues. CDR3 nucleotide sequence: TGTGCCAGCAGCTTATTGACTAGCTCGGACGAGCAGTACTTC. Translated, it gives CASSLLTSSDEQYF.

In this sample, this clone turned up once. This sequence joins TRBV18 and TRBJ1-5, with 11 bases fitting TRBD1. The CDR3 covers 17 residues. The V segment lost 2 bases and the J segment 5 bases; nucleotides outside the gene matches: 8. The germline CDR1 and CDR2 sequences are KGHSH and LQKENI. In DNA, the CDR3 is TGTGCCAGCTCACCATTACGTCCGGGACAGGGGGATCAGCCCCAGCATTTT. The encoded protein is CASSPLRPGQGDQPQHF.

The chain recombines TRBV6-5 with TRBJ1-1; no clear D gene. The CDR3 spans 13 residues. Trimming cost V 4 bases and J 4 bases, with 10 bases left between them. Looked up from germline, CDR1 is MNHEY and CDR2 is SVGAGI. DNA for the CDR3: TGTGCCAGCAGTTCTGGGCCGATCACTGAAGCTTTCTTT. It yields the protein CASSSGPITEAFF.

The chain uses TRBV10-3 and TRBJ2-1, with TRBD2 matching 8 bases. J gave up 2 bases and V 6 bases, and 6 bases lay outside the gene matches. This CDR3 is built from 15 residues. Germline CDR1 ENHRY, CDR2 SYGVKD. The CDR3 coding sequence is TGTGCCATCAGGACGACTAGCGAGACCTACAATGAGCAGTTCTTC. This sequence encodes CAIRTTSETYNEQFF.

The chain has TRBV15 and TRBJ2-1, with TRBD1 identical over 9 bases. V dropped 3 bases and J dropped 8; count of bases not matched to a gene: 11. There are 16 residues in the CDR3. Looked up from germline, CDR1 is LNHNV and CDR2 is YYDKDF (reference sequence). CDR3 nucleotides: TGTGCCACCAGCAGGTCAGGGACAGGGAAGTCCTATGAGCAGTTCTTC. Its protein product is CATSRSGTGKSYEQFF.

J is TRBJ1-5 and V is TRBV7-8, with D unclear. The CDR3 extends over 15 amino acids. V lost 2 bases, J lost 1 base, and 9 bases lay in between. Germline assignment: CDR1 SGHVS and CDR2 FQNEAQ. CDR3 bases: TGTGCCAGCAGCTTATCCTCGGGAAGCAATCAGCCCCAGCATTTT. Amino acids: CASSLSSGSNQPQHF.

The chain is built from TRBV6-5 and TRBJ2-7; D not certain. This CDR3 region has 15 residues. The germline V gene encodes CDR1 MNHEY and CDR2 SVGAGI. The V end was cut by 2 bases, the J end by 0 bases, with 11 bases between. CDR3 bases: TGTGCCAGCAGTTACGAAGCAGAAGGCTCCTACGAGCAGTACTTC. Its protein is CASSYEAEGSYEQYF.